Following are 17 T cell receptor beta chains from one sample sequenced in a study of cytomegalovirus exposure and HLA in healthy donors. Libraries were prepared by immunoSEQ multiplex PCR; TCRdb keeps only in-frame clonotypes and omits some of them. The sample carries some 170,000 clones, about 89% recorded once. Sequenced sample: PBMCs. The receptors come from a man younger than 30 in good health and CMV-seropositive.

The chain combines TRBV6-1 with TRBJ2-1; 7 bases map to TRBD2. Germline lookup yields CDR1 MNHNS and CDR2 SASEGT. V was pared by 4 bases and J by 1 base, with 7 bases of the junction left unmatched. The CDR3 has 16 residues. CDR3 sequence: CASSGLGGGSYNEQFF. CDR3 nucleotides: TGTGCCAGCAGTGGTTTGGGGGGGGGATCCTACAATGAGCAGTTCTTC.

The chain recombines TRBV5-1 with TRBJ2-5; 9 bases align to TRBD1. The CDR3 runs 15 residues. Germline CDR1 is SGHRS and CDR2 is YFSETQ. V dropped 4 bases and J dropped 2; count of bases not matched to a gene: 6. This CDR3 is CASSLGTGLQETQYF. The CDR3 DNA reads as TGCGCCAGCAGCCTCGGGACAGGGTTACAAGAGACCCAGTACTTC.

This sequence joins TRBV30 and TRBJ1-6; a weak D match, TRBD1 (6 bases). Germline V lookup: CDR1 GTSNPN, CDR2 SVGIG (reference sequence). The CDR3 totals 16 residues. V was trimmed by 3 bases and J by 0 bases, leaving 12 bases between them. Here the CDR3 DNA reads TGTGCCTGGAGAAACAGGGAAAGCTCCTATAATTCACCCCTCCACTTT. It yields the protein CAWRNRESSYNSPLHF.

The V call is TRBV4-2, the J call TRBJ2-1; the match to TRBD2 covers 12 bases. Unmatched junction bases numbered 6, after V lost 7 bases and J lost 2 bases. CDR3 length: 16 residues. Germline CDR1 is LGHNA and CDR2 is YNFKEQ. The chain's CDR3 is CASTNPSGGAYNEQFF. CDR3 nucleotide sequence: TGTGCCAGCACCAACCCTAGCGGGGGGGCCTACAATGAGCAGTTCTTC.

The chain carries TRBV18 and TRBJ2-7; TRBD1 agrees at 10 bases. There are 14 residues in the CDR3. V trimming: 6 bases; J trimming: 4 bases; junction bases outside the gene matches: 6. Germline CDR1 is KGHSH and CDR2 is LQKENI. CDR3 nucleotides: TGTGCCAGCTCCGTGGGACAGGGGTTATACGAGCAGTACTTC. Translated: CASSVGQGLYEQYF.

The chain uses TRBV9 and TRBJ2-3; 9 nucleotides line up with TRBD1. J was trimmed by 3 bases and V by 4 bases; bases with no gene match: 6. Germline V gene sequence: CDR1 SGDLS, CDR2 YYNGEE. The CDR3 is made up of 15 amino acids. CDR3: CASSYGQGRTDTQYF. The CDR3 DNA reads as TGTGCCAGCAGCTACGGACAGGGGAGGACAGATACGCAGTATTTT.

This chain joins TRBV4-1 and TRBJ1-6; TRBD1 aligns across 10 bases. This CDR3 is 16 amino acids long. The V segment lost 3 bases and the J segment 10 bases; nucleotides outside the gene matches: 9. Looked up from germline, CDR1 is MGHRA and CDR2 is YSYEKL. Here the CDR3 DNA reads TGCGCCAGCAGCCACGTTGACAGGGGGCGCAGATCACCCCTCCACTTT. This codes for CASSHVDRGRRSPLHF.

CDR3 loop: CASSWVGENTGELFF. CDR3 DNA sequence: TGCGCCAGCAGCTGGGTAGGGGAGAACACCGGGGAGCTGTTTTTT. The V and J genes are TRBV5-1 and TRBJ2-2; the D gene is possibly TRBD1 (5 bases). The ends were cut back, 3 bases at V and 1 base at J, with 10 bases in the middle. The CDR3 has 15 residues. Germline lookup yields CDR1 SGHRS and CDR2 YFSETQ.

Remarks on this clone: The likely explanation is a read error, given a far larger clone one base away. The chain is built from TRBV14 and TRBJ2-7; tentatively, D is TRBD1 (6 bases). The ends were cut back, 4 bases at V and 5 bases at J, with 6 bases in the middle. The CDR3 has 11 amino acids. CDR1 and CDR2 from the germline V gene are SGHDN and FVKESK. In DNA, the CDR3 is TGTGCCAGCAGCCCAGGGGACGAGCAGTACTTC. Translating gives CASSPGDEQYF. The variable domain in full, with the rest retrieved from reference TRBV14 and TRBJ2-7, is EAGVTQFPSHSVIEKGQTVTLRCDPISGHDNLYWYRRVMGKEIKFLLHFVKESKQDESGMPNNRFLAERTGGTYSTLKVQPAELEDSGVYFCASSPGDEQYFGPGTRLTVT.

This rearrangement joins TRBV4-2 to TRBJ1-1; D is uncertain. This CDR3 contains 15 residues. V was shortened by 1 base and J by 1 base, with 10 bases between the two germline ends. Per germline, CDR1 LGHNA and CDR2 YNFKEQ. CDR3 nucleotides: TGTGCCAGCAGCCAAGGACGGACTGAGAACACTGAAGCTTTCTTT. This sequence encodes CASSQGRTENTEAFF.

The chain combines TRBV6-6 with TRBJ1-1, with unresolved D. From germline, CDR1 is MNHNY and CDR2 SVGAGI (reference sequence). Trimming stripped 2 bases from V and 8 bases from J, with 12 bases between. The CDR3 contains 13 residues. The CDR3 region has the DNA TGTGCCAGCAGTTACGAGGCGGCCAAGGAAGCTTTCTTT. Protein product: CASSYEAAKEAFF.

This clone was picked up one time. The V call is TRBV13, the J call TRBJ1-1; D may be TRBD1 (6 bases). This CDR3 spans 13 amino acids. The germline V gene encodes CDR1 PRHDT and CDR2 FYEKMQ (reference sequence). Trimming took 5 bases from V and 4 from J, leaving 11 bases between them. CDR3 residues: CASSLRGSTEAFF. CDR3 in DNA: TGTGCCAGCAGCCTTAGGGGGAGCACTGAAGCTTTCTTT.

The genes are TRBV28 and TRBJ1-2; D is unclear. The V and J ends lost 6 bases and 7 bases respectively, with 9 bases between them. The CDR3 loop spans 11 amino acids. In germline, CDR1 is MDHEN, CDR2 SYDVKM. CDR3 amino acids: CASRIGSGYTF. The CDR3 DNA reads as TGTGCCAGCAGAATCGGGAGTGGCTACACCTTC.

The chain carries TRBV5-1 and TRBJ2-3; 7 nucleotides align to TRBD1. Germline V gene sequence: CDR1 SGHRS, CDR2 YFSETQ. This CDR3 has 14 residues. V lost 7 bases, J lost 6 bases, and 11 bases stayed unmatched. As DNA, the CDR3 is TGCGCCAGCGGTACCCTTCAGGGGGTCGATACGCAGTATTTT. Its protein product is CASGTLQGVDTQYF. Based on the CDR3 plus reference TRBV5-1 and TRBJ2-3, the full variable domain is KAGVTQTPRYLIKTRGQQVTLSCSPISGHRSVSWYQQTPGQGLQFLFEYFSETQRNKGNFPGRFSGRQFSNSRSEMNVSTLELGDSALYLCASGTLQGVDTQYFGPGTRLTVL.

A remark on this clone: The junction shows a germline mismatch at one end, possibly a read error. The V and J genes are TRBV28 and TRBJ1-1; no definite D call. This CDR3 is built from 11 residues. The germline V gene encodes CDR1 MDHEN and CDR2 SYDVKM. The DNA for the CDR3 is TGTGCCAGCCGTTTCGGGACTGAAGCTTTCTTT. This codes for CASRFGTEAFF.

CDR3 sequence (DNA): TGCAGCGTAGGGACAGGGGATAATGAAAAACTGTTTTTT. This codes for CSVGTGDNEKLFF. The V call is TRBV29-1, the J call TRBJ1-4, with 10 bases that match TRBD1. The length of the CDR3 is 13 residues. Germline values: CDR1 SQVTM, CDR2 ANQGSEA. V was clipped by 6 bases and J by 4 bases; unmatched bases: 2. The variable domain in full, with the rest retrieved from reference TRBV29-1 and TRBJ1-4, is SAVISQKPSRDICQRGTSLTIQCQVDSQVTMMFWYRQQPGQSLTLIATANQGSEATYESGFVIDKFPISRPNLTFSTLTVSNMSPEDSSIYLCSVGTGDNEKLFFGSGTQLSVL.

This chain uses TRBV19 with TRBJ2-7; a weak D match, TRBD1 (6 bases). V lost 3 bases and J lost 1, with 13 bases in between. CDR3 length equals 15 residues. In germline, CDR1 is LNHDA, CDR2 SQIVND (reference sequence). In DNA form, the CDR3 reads TGTGCCAGTAGTATCCAGGGGCCGGCATCCTACGAGCAGTACTTC. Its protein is CASSIQGPASYEQYF. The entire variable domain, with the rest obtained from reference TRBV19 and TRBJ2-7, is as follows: DGGITQSPKYLFRKEGQNVTLSCEQNLNHDAMYWYRQDPGQGLRLIYYSQIVNDFQKGDIAEGYSVSREKKESFPLTVTSAQKNPTAFYLCASSIQGPASYEQYFGPGTRLTVT.